This TCR beta chain was obtained from a study of vaccination effects on CD4 cells after COVID-19. Study at large: Vaccine administered to participants consisted of two doses of either BNT162b2 or mRNA-1273.

Profiling relied on immunoSEQ multiplex PCR, and the TCRdb table lists in-frame clones only, not all of them. Counted here are roughly 41,000 clones, about three fifths occurring once; the ten biggest clones make up 14% to 15%. Between the trimmed V and J ends, which lost 1 base and 6 bases, there was a span of 16 bases. The CDR3 contains 16 residues. CDR1 is MGHRA, CDR2 YSYEKL, per germline. After expansion with viral peptide pools in the ViraFEST assay, antigen-specific CD4+ T cells were sequenced. Researchers isolated CD4+ T cells once approximately 10 days of culture had elapsed. None of these healthy vaccinees had been infected with SARS-CoV-2 before vaccination. Cultures used over 1.5 million PBMC per well, about 10 IU/ml IL-2 and approximately 10 ug/ml peptides. The authors replaced half the medium with IL-2 medium on days 3 and 7. The count of this clone is one. Antigen unknown. The study's findings and limits: Researchers report that only 1 of 255 vaccine-induced clones in healthy vaccinees cross-reacted with common cold coronaviruses.

The chain is built from TRBV4-1 and TRBJ2-1, with a tentative D call TRBD2 (7 bases). The sample was CD4+ T cells from PBMCs cultured with HCoV-OC43 spike peptides, taken before COVID-19 vaccination. Subset given: HCoV-OC43 spike overlapping peptide pool stimulation. The sequence was obtained from a human donor who received a COVID-19 vaccine. This CDR3 reads CASSQVGRGTRNEQFF. The CDR3 region has the DNA TGCGCCAGCAGCCAAGTAGGGAGGGGGACGCGCAATGAGCAGTTCTTC.